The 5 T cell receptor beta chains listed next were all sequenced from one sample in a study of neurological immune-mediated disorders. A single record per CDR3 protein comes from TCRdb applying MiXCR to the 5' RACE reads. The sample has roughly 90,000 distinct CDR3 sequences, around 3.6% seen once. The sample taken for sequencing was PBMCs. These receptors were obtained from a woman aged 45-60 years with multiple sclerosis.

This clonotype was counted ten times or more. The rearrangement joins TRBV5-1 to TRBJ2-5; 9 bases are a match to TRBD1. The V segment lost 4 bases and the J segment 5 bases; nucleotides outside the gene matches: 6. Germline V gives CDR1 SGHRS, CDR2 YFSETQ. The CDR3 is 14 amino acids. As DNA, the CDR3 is TGCGCCAGCAGCCCAGGACAGGGGTCGGAGACCCAGTACTTC. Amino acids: CASSPGQGSETQYF.

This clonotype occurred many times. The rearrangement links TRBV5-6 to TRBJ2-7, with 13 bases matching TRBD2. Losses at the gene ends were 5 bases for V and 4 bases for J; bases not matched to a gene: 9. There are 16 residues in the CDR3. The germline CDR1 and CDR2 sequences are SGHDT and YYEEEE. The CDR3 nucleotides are TGTGCCAGCAGAACTCTCACTAGCGGGGGGGCGTACGAGCAGTACTTC. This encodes CASRTLTSGGAYEQYF.

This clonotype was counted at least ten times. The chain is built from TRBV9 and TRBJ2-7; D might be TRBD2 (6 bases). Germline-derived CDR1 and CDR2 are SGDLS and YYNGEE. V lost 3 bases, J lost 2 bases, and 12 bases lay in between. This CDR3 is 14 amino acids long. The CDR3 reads CASSGGDGPYEQYF. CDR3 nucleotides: TGTGCCAGCAGCGGGGGGGACGGGCCCTACGAGCAGTACTTC.

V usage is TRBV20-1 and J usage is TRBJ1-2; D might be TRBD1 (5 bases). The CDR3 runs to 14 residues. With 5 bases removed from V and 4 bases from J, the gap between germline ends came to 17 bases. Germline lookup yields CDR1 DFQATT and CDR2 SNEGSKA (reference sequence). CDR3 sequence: CSALGLDSLYGYTF. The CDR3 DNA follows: TGCAGTGCTCTGGGGCTAGATAGCCTCTATGGCTACACCTTC.

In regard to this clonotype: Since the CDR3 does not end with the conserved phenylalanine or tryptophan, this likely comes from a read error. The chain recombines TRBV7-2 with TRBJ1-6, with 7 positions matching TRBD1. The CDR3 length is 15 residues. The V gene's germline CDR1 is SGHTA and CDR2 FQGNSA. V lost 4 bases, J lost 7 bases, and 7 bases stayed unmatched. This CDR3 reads CASSSNRGSNSPLHC. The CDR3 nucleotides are TGTGCCAGCAGCTCAAACAGGGGTTCGAATTCACCCCTCCACTGT.